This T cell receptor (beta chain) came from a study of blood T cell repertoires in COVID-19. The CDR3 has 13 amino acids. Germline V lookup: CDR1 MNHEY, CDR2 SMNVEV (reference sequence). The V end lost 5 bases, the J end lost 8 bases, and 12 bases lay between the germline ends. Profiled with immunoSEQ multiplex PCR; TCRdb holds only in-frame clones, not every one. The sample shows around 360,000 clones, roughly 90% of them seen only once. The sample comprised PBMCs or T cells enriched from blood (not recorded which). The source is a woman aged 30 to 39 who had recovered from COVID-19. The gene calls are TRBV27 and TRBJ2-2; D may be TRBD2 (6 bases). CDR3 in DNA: TGTGCCAGCAGTGCCTCTAGCGTGGGGGAGCTGTTTTTT. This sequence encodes CASSASSVGELFF.